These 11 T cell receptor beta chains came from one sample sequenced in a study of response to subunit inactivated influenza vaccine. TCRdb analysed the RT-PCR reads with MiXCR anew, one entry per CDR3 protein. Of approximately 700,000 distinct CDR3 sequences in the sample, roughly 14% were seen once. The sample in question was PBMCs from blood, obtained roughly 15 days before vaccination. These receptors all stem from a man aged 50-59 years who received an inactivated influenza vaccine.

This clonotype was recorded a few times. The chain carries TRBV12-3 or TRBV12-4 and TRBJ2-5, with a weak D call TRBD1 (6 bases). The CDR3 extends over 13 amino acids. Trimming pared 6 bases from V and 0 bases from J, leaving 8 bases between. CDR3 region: CASRGAYQETQYF. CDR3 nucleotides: TGTGCCAGCAGGGGGGCCTACCAAGAGACCCAGTACTTC.

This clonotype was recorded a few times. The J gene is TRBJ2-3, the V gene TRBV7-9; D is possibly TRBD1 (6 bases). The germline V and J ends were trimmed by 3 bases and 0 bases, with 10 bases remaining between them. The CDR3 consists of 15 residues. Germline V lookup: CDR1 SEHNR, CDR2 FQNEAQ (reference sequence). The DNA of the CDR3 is TGTGCCAGCAGCTTGGGACACCTAAGCACAGATACGCAGTATTTT. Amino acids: CASSLGHLSTDTQYF. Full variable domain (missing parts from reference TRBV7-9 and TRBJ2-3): DTGVSQNPRHKITKRGQNVTFRCDPISEHNRLYWYRQTLGQGPEFLTYFQNEAQLEKSRLLSDRFSAERPKGSFSTLEIQRTEQGDSAMYLCASSLGHLSTDTQYFGPGTRLTVL.

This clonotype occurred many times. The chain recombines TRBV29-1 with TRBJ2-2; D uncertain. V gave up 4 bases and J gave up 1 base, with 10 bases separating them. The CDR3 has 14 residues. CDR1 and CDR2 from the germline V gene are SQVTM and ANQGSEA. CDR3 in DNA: TGCAGCGTTGGTGGGGTAGAGAACACCGGGGAGCTGTTTTTT. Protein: CSVGGVENTGELFF.

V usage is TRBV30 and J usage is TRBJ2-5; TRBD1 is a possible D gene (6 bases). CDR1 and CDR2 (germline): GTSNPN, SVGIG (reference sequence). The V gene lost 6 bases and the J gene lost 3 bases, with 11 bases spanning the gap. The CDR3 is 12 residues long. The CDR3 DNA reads TGTGCCTGTGGGCCAGGGGAAGAGACCCAGTACTTC. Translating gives CACGPGEETQYF.

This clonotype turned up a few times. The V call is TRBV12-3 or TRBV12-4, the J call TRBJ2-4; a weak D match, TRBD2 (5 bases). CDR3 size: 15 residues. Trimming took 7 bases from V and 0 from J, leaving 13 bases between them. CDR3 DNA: TGTGCCAGCACCCTGGACGGGGAAGCCAAAAACATTCAGTACTTC. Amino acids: CASTLDGEAKNIQYF.

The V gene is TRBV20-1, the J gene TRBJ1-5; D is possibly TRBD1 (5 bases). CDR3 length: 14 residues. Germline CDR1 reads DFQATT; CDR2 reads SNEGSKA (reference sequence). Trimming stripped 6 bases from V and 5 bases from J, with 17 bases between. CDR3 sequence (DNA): TGCAGTGCCGCACCGGCGGGGCGATATCAGCCCCAGCATTTT. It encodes CSAAPAGRYQPQHF.

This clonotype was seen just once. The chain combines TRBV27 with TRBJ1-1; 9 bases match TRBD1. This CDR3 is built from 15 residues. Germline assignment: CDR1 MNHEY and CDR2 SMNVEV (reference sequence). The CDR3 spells CRQRWDREENTEAFF. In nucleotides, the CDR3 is TGTCGCCAGAGGTGGGACAGGGAGGAGAACACTGAAGCTTTCTTT.

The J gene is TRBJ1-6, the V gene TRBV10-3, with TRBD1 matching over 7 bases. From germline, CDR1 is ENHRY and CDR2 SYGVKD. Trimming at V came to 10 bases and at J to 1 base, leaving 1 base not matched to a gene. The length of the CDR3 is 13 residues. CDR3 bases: TGTGCCACGACAGGGTCCTATAATTCACCCCTCCACTTT. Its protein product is CATTGSYNSPLHF.

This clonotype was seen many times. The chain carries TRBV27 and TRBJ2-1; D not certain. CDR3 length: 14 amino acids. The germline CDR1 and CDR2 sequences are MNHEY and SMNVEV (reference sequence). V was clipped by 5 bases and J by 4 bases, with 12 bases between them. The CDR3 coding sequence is TGTGCCAGCAGTCAGCGCCAACCATACAATGAGCAGTTCTTC. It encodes CASSQRQPYNEQFF.

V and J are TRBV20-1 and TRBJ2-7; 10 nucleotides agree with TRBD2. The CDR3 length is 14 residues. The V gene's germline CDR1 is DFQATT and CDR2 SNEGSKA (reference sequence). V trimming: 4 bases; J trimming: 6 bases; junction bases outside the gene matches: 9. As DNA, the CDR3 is TGCAGTGCTAATTTTCGACTAGCGGGTCCCGAGCAGTACTTC. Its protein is CSANFRLAGPEQYF.

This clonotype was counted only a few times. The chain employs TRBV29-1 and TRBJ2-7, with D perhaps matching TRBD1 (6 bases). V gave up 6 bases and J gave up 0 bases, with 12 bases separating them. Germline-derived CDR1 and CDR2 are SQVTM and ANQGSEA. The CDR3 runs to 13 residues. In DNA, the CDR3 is TGCAGCGTCGTTGACAGGAACTCCTACGAGCAGTACTTC. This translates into CSVVDRNSYEQYF.